This T cell receptor (beta chain) was observed in a study of T cells after posttransplantation cyclophosphamide. Libraries were prepared by immunoSEQ multiplex PCR; TCRdb keeps only in-frame clonotypes and omits some of them. The repertoire holds about 18,000 clones, approximately 82% seen once, with over 8% in the top ten. This sequence originates from a man aged 25 to 40 in good health and a related stem cell transplant donor. Sequenced input: memory CD4+ T cells sorted from blood.

This CDR3 reads CASSFRGSDYGYTF. Here the CDR3 DNA reads TGTGCCAGCAGTTTCAGGGGCTCTGACTATGGCTACACCTTC. The genes are TRBV6-6 and TRBJ1-2; the D gene is possibly TRBD1 (6 bases). This CDR3 spans 14 amino acids. V lost 4 bases and J 3 bases, leaving 12 bases between the germline ends. From germline, CDR1 is MNHNY and CDR2 SVGAGI (reference sequence).